This T cell receptor beta chain was sequenced in a study of blood T cell repertoires in COVID-19. Per the study methods: It was from reference gene primer amplification that nucleated cell counts were estimated. Produced via immunoSEQ multiplex PCR; TCRdb's table is partial and in-frame only. V and J calls and clone size follow that table, whereas D and trimming were derived from the DNA. The table lists 120,000 or so clones, approximately 86% of them singletons, with over 7% in the top ten. The sequencing input was peripheral blood. The TCR comes from a human donor in a cohort sampled during active COVID-19.

The CDR3 DNA reads TGTGCCAGCAGCCATTTGAGGCAGGGGAATGAAAAACTGTTTTTT. This gives the protein CASSHLRQGNEKLFF. The chain recombines TRBV4-2 with TRBJ1-4; perhaps TRBD1 as D (6 bases). Germline lookup yields CDR1 LGHNA and CDR2 YNFKEQ. V was pared by 3 bases and J by 5 bases, with 13 bases between. CDR3 length: 15 residues.